The sequence of this T cell receptor (beta chain) was determined in a study of human T cells and chemical hapten exposure (dated by TCRdb to 2020 to 2023). About the investigation overall: Libraries were pooled for sequencing, and variation in per-sample TCR yields was attributed mainly to small differences in library volumes within the pool. Each blood RNA sample was used to sequence both TCR alpha and TCR beta chains. Peripheral blood TCR repertoire changes were tracked in vivo in alopecia patients during primary and secondary sensitization to the hapten diphenylcyclopropenone (DPC). Findings and caveats that apply to the study as a whole: No change with DPC sensitization was found in the number of TCRs above 1 in 1000 frequency, and no evidence of global repertoire structure alterations was found. Repeated subsampling changed both the strength of the expansion versus patch-test correlation and the threshold at which the correlation became significant.

Library preparation was by 5' RACE. Sequenced using an Illumina MiSeq. During library preparation, unique molecular identifiers were attached to individual cDNA molecules so that TCRs could be counted quantitatively and reproducibly. In the authors' own workflow: The median number of TCRs per sample was roughly 94,000, ranging from roughly 23,224 to 690,600. The Decombinator software suite was used to annotate V, J and CDR3 in the TCR reads. For the PS versus PT1 abundance plots, all samples were subsampled to the same number of TCRs (28,000). TCRs were defined as expanded if absent before sensitization and observed at least eight times at the 2-week time point. TCRdb trimmed the raw reads at Q25, called clones with MiXCR and kept productive beta chains. One record per CDR3 amino acid sequence lists the most common genes and DNA. The V and J calls here are based on TCRdb, not the publication. Recorded for this sample are about 120,000 distinct CDR3 sequences; approximately 19% of them occurred a single time. The top ten constitute 2.5% to 3.5% of the sample.

This clonotype turned up a few times. No antigen is known for it. Base qualities are not at hand, and no much larger clone is one base apart. Total RNA was extracted from unfractionated whole blood collected in Tempus Blood RNA tubes. About five healthy volunteers served as TCR sequencing controls and were bled at day 0, 2 weeks and 6 weeks. Counted from cysteine to phenylalanine, this CDR3 has 13 amino acids. Of all the DNA, just the CDR3 is kept, 39 bases in frame from base 1. The germline V gene (reference sequence) sets CDR1 to LGHDT and CDR2 to YNNKEL. V loses 7 bases, J loses 0 bases, and the germline ends lie 4 bases apart.

This chain is built from TRBV3-1 and TRBJ2-6; no D gene is confidently identified. This TCR was sampled from a human donor in good health. The sequence in DNA is TGTGCCAGCACCCTCTCTGGGGCCAACGTCCTGACTTTC. The encoded protein is CASTLSGANVLTF.